These 21 T cell receptor beta chains were all obtained from the same sample, sequenced in a study of somatic mutations in cytotoxic T cells in rheumatoid arthritis. Produced via immunoSEQ multiplex PCR; TCRdb's table is partial and in-frame only. The table includes thousands of clones, roughly 80% detected once. Input material: CD8+ T cells sorted from blood. Receptor source: a woman aged 45-60 years in good health.

V is TRBV15 and J is TRBJ2-7; 11 positions agree with TRBD1. Per the germline V gene, CDR1 is LNHNV and CDR2 is YYDKDF (reference sequence). The CDR3 is made up of 17 amino acids. The junction had 8 bases not matched to a gene; V was cut back by 2 bases and J by 2 bases. This CDR3 reads CATSRIGGTGGTYEQYF. Written as DNA, the CDR3 is TGTGCCACCAGCAGAATTGGTGGGACAGGGGGTACCTACGAGCAGTACTTC.

The sample holds a few counts of this clone. The chain combines TRBV2 with TRBJ2-1; 8 nucleotides line up with TRBD1. CDR1 is SNHLY and CDR2 is FYNNEI in the germline V gene. J gave up 9 bases and V 7 bases, and 11 bases lay outside the gene matches. This CDR3 contains 14 residues. The CDR3: CASTVWDRSGEQFF. The CDR3 DNA follows: TGTGCCAGCACCGTCTGGGACAGGAGCGGTGAGCAGTTCTTC.

This chain links TRBV6-4 with TRBJ1-4, with D possibly TRBD1 on 5 matching bases. Germline V gene lookup returns CDR1 MRHNA and CDR2 SNTAGT. The V gene lost 3 bases and the J gene lost 8 bases, with 16 bases spanning the gap. CDR3 length equals 15 residues. The DNA of the CDR3 is TGTGCCAGCAGTGATTGGGAGGGTTGGGGGGAAAAACTGTTTTTT. The encoded protein is CASSDWEGWGEKLFF.

The rearrangement links TRBV7-8 to TRBJ2-2, with D perhaps matching TRBD2 (6 bases). The CDR3 length is 15 residues. Between the trimmed V and J ends, which lost 2 bases and 3 bases, there was a span of 10 bases. Germline V gives CDR1 SGHVS, CDR2 FQNEAQ. CDR3 DNA: TGTGCCAGCAGCTTACGCCCGGGGGACACCGGGGAGCTGTTTTTT. As protein: CASSLRPGDTGELFF.

This clone was seen just once. This chain connects TRBV5-6 to TRBJ2-6; D may be TRBD1 (6 bases). The length of the CDR3 is 17 residues. Trimming took off 4 bases at V and 2 bases at J, with 16 bases between the two ends. Germline loops: CDR1 SGHDT, CDR2 YYEEEE. The CDR3, as DNA: TGTGCCAGCAGCCCTAAACCTAACAGGGCTGGGGCCAACGTCCTGACTTTC. This sequence encodes CASSPKPNRAGANVLTF. Combining the CDR3 with reference TRBV5-6 and TRBJ2-6 gives the whole variable domain DAGVTQSPTHLIKTRGQQVTLRCSPKSGHDTVSWYQQALGQGPQFIFQYYEEEERQRGNFPDRFSGHQFPNYSSELNVNALLLGDSALYLCASSPKPNRAGANVLTFGAGSRLTVL.

The chain is built from TRBV6-5 and TRBJ2-7, with 8 positions matching TRBD2. Germline-derived CDR1 and CDR2 are MNHEY and SVGAGI. V lost 8 bases, J lost 5 bases, and 11 bases stayed unmatched. CDR3 length equals 14 residues. This CDR3 is CASGPTGGPNEQYF. DNA for the CDR3: TGTGCCAGCGGACCTACGGGGGGGCCCAACGAGCAGTACTTC.

The chain uses TRBV2 and TRBJ2-5, with a tentative D call TRBD1 (5 bases). Trimming stripped 7 bases from V and 5 bases from J, with 23 bases between. CDR3 size: 16 residues. The germline V gene has CDR1 SNHLY and CDR2 FYNNEI. This chain's CDR3 is CASKGLWGEVSETQYF. The CDR3 region has the DNA TGTGCCAGCAAAGGTCTGTGGGGCGAGGTCTCGGAGACCCAGTACTTC.

This clone has a handful of counts. This rearrangement joins TRBV5-1 to TRBJ1-6; D is uncertain. V lost 1 base and J lost 7, with 9 bases in between. CDR3 size: 14 residues. Germline CDR1 is SGHRS and CDR2 is YFSETQ. This CDR3 is CASSLSTGNSPLHF. The CDR3 DNA is TGCGCCAGCAGCTTGTCAACGGGGAATTCACCCCTCCACTTT.

The gene calls are TRBV5-1 and TRBJ2-1; 11 positions match TRBD2. The CDR3 is made up of 14 amino acids. Germline CDR1 is SGHRS and CDR2 is YFSETQ. With 4 bases clipped from V and 7 bases from J, the junction kept 4 bases outside the gene matches. The CDR3 protein is CASSDWTSGNEQFF. For the CDR3, the DNA is TGCGCCAGCAGCGACTGGACTAGCGGGAATGAGCAGTTCTTC.

The CDR3 coding sequence is TGTGCCAGCAGGGTCCGGGAGTCCTACGAGCAGTACTTC. Translated, it gives CASRVRESYEQYF. V usage is TRBV7-2 and J usage is TRBJ2-7; D is possibly TRBD2 (6 bases). The V end lost 6 bases, the J end lost 1 base, and 10 bases lay between the germline ends. CDR3 length: 13 amino acids. CDR1 is SGHTA, CDR2 FQGNSA, per germline.

The chain couples TRBV27 to TRBJ2-7; D may be TRBD1 (5 bases). The CDR3 is 13 residues long. V lost 2 bases and J lost 5, with 10 bases in between. The V gene's germline CDR1 is MNHEY and CDR2 SMNVEV (reference sequence). The CDR3 coding sequence is TGTGCCAGCAGTTTAGCAGGGATCCACGAGCAGTACTTC. Its protein is CASSLAGIHEQYF.

The chain carries TRBV19 and TRBJ2-7; 9 bases are shared with TRBD1. The length of the CDR3 is 15 residues. The V segment lost 5 bases and the J segment 7 bases; nucleotides outside the gene matches: 12. Germline assignment: CDR1 LNHDA and CDR2 SQIVND (reference sequence). The DNA of the CDR3 is TGTGCCAGTAGTCATCCGGGACAGGGCGTTTATGAGCAGTACTTC. Translated, it gives CASSHPGQGVYEQYF.

This rearrangement joins TRBV7-2 to TRBJ2-7, with 9 bases lining up with TRBD1. Germline V CDR1 and CDR2: SGHTA, FQGNSA. The V segment lost 1 base and the J segment 3 bases; nucleotides outside the gene matches: 10. CDR3 length: 17 amino acids. CDR3 sequence (DNA): TGTGCCAGCAGCTTAGGGCCCCCGGACAGGGGCCACTACGAGCAGTACTTC. This codes for CASSLGPPDRGHYEQYF.

The chain joins TRBV27 to TRBJ2-7; TRBD2 matches 10 bases. The germline V gene encodes CDR1 MNHEY and CDR2 SMNVEV (reference sequence). The CDR3 runs to 13 residues. V trimming: 5 bases; J trimming: 2 bases; junction bases outside the gene matches: 0. The CDR3 DNA is TGTGCCAGCAGTAGCGGGGGGGCCTACGAGCAGTACTTC. Its protein is CASSSGGAYEQYF.

The CDR3 loop is CSVGGKDRYNEQFF. The CDR3 DNA reads TGCAGCGTTGGGGGAAAGGACAGGTACAATGAGCAGTTCTTC. V and J are TRBV29-1 and TRBJ2-1; TRBD1 aligns across 7 bases. V dropped 4 bases and J dropped 4; count of bases not matched to a gene: 7. Germline loops: CDR1 SQVTM, CDR2 ANQGSEA. The CDR3 contains 14 residues.

V usage is TRBV27 and J usage is TRBJ2-7; 7 bases map to TRBD1. The CDR3 sequence is 14 residues long. Germline CDR1 and CDR2: MNHEY and SMNVEV (reference sequence). The junction had 15 bases not matched to a gene; V was cut back by 5 bases and J by 11 bases. In DNA, the CDR3 is TGTGCCAGCAGTATAGCGATTCAGGACAGGAAAAAGTACTTC. Its translation: CASSIAIQDRKKYF.

This rearrangement joins TRBV5-1 to TRBJ1-2, with D hard to call. Germline V gene sequence: CDR1 SGHRS, CDR2 YFSETQ. The ends were cut back, 1 base at V and 5 bases at J, with 15 bases in the middle. The CDR3 spans 15 residues. The CDR3 region is CASSLSSEALYGYTF. CDR3 coding DNA: TGCGCCAGCAGCTTGTCTTCCGAGGCACTGTATGGCTACACCTTC.

The chain carries TRBV27 and TRBJ1-2, with 8 bases lining up with TRBD1. From germline, CDR1 is MNHEY and CDR2 SMNVEV (reference sequence). The junction had 14 bases not matched to a gene; V was cut back by 9 bases and J by 5 bases. The CDR3 length is 15 residues. CDR3 sequence reads: CARKPHRGGRYGYTF. The CDR3 nucleotides read TGTGCCAGGAAACCACACAGGGGGGGGAGGTATGGCTACACCTTC.

The V gene is TRBV28, the J gene TRBJ1-2; tentative D call: TRBD1 (5 bases). CDR1 and CDR2 (germline): MDHEN, SYDVKM. V lost 4 bases and J lost 4, with 19 bases in between. The CDR3 has 16 residues. CDR3 sequence (DNA): TGTGCCAGCAGTTCCCCGACCAGGGTTCCAGTCTATGGCTACACCTTC. Its translation: CASSSPTRVPVYGYTF.

The chain uses TRBV5-6 and TRBJ1-5; TRBD1 matches 8 bases. With V trimmed by 4 bases and J by 0 bases, 12 bases remained unmatched. The CDR3 spans 18 residues. The germline gives CDR1 SGHDT, CDR2 YYEEEE. The CDR3 region is CASSHLDREGYSNQPQHF. The CDR3, as DNA: TGTGCCAGCAGCCACCTGGACAGGGAGGGCTATAGCAATCAGCCCCAGCATTTT.

This clone was picked up a small number of times. J is TRBJ2-5 and V is TRBV30, with D maybe TRBD2 (7 bases). V was shortened by 4 bases and J by 5 bases, with 20 bases between the two germline ends. Looked up from germline, CDR1 is GTSNPN and CDR2 is SVGIG (reference sequence). The CDR3 contains 15 residues. The CDR3 here is CAWNGGGASLETQYF. The DNA for the CDR3 is TGTGCCTGGAATGGGGGGGGCGCCTCCCTGGAGACCCAGTACTTC.